The clone carrying this T cell receptor beta chain was observed a few times. Its specificity is unknown. This sample stems from a study of T cells after yellow fever vaccination. For TCR, cDNA came from 5'RACE template switching, which added a universal primer site and UMIs. TCRdb re-called the 5' RACE reads with MiXCR, one entry per CDR3 protein. Here the sample spans tens of thousands of distinct CDR3 sequences, roughly 7.4% being singletons. Study-level points and caveats: A secondary response was less intense yet reached its peak sooner, at day 5 versus 15. Booster sampling recovered most clones from primary vaccination (under 98% CD4, just over 85% CD8).

This sequence originates from a man aged 18 to 29 who received the YFV17D yellow fever vaccine. Specimen: CD8+ T cells sorted from PBMCs, collected more than 4 days after the first yellow fever vaccination.

In nucleotides, the CDR3 is TGTGCCAGCAGTGACTCTGGCATAACGAACACCGGGGAGCTGTTTTTT. Its translation: CASSDSGITNTGELFF. The rearrangement uses TRBV6-4 and TRBJ2-2; D uncertain. CDR1 is MRHNA, CDR2 SNTAGT, per germline. The CDR3 length is 16 residues. V dropped 0 bases and J dropped 0 bases, with 8 bases sitting between them.